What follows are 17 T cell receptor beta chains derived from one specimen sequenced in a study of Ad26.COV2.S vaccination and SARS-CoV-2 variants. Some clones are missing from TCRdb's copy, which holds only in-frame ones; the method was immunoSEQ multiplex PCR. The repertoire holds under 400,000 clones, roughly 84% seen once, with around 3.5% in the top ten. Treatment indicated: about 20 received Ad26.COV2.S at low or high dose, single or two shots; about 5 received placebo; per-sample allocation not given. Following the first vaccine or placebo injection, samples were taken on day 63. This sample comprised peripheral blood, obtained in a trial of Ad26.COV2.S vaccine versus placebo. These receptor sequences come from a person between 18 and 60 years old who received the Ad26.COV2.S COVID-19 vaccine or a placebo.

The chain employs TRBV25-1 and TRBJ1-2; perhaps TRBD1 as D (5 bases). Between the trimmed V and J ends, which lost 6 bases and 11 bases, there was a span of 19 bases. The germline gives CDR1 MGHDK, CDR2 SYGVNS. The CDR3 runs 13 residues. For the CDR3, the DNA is TGTGCCAGCAGCATAAGTCGGGGGGTGGATTACACCTTC. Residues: CASSISRGVDYTF.

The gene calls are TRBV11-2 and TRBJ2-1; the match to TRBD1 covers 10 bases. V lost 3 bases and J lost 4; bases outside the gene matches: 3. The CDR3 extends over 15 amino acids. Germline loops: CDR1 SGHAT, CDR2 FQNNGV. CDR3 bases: TGTGCCAGCAGCTTCGGACAGGGGGGTTACAATGAGCAGTTCTTC. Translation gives CASSFGQGGYNEQFF.

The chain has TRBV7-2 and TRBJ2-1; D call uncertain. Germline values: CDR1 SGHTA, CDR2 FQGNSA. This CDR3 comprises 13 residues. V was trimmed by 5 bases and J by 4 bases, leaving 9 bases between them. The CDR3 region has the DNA TGTGCCAGCAGCGTGGGCCAGTACAATGAGCAGTTCTTC. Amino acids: CASSVGQYNEQFF.

The CDR3 loop is CSVGLAGSWETQYF. The CDR3 nucleotides are TGCAGCGTAGGACTAGCGGGGTCCTGGGAGACCCAGTACTTC. The V call is TRBV29-1, the J call TRBJ2-5, with 12 bases identical to TRBD2. With V trimmed by 6 bases and J by 5 bases, 7 bases remained unmatched. CDR1 is SQVTM, CDR2 ANQGSEA, per germline. The CDR3 runs 14 residues.

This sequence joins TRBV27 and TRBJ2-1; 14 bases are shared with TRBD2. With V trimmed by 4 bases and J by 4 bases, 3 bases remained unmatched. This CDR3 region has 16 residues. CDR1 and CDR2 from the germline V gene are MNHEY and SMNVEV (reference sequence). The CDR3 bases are TGTGCCAGCAGTTCGGGACTAGCGGGGGTTTACAATGAGCAGTTCTTC. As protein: CASSSGLAGVYNEQFF.

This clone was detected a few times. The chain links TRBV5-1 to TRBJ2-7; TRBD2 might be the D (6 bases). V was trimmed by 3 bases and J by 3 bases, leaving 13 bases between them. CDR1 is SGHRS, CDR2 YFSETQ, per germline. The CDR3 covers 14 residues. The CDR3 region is CASSSLYGGYEQYF. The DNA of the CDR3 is TGCGCCAGCAGCTCCCTCTACGGGGGCTACGAGCAGTACTTC.

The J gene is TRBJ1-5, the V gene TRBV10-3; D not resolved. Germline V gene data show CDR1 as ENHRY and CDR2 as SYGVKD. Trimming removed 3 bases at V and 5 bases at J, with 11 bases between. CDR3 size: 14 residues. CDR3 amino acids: CAISERALHQPQHF. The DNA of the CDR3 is TGTGCCATCAGTGAAAGGGCCCTTCATCAGCCCCAGCATTTT.

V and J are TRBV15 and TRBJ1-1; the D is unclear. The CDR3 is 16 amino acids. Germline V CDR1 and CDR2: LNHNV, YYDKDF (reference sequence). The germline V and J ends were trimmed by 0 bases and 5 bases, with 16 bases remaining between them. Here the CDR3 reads CATSRDPGPGGTEAFF. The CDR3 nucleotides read TGTGCCACCAGCAGAGATCCGGGCCCCGGAGGAACTGAAGCTTTCTTT. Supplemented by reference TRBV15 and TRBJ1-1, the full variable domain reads DAMVIQNPRYQVTQFGKPVTLSCSQTLNHNVMYWYQQKSSQAPKLLFHYYDKDFNNEADTPDNFQSRRPNTSFCFLDIRSPGLGDTAMYLCATSRDPGPGGTEAFFGQGTRLTVV.

CDR3 residues: CASGHSGANVLTF. For the CDR3, the DNA is TGTGCTAGTGGACACTCTGGGGCCAACGTCCTGACTTTC. The chain couples TRBV12-5 to TRBJ2-6, with D unresolved. The CDR3 runs 13 residues. The germline gives CDR1 LGHNT, CDR2 FRNRAP. The ends were cut back, 6 bases at V and 0 bases at J, with 3 bases in the middle. The entire variable domain, with the rest obtained from reference TRBV12-5 and TRBJ2-6, is as follows: DARVTQTPRHKVTEMGQEVTMRCQPILGHNTVFWYRQTMMQGLELLAYFRNRAPLDDSGMPKDRFSAEMPDATLATLKIQPSEPRDSAVYFCASGHSGANVLTFGAGSRLTVL.

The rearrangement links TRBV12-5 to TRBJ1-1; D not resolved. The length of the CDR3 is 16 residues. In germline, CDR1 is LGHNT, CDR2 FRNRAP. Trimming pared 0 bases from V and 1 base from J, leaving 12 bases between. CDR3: CASGLVAGRSNTEAFF. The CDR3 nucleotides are TGTGCTAGTGGTTTGGTAGCGGGCAGGTCGAACACTGAAGCTTTCTTT.

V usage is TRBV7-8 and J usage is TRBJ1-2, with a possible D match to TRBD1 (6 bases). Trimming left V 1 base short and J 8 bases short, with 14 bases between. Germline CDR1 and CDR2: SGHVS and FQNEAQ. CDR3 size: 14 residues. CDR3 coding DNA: TGTGCCAGCAGCTTAGAAGCGGGGGCGCGGGGCTACACCTTC. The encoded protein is CASSLEAGARGYTF.

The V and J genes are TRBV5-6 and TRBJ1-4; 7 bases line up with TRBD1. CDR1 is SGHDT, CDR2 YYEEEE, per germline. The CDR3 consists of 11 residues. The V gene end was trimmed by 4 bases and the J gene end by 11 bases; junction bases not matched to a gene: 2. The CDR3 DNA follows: TGTGCCAGCAGCATACAGGGGAAACTGTTTTTT. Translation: CASSIQGKLFF.

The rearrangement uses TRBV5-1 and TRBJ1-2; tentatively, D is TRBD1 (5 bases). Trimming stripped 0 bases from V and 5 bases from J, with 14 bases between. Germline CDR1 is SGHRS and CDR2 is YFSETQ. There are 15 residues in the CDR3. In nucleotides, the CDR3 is TGCGCCAGCAGCTTGGGCAGGGCGGTGGAATATGGCTACACCTTC. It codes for CASSLGRAVEYGYTF.

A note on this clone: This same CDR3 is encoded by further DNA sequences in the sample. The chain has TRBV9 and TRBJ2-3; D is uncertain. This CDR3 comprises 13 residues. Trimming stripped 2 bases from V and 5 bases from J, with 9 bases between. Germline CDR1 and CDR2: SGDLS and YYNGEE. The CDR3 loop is CASSVVPGDTQYF. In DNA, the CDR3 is TGTGCCAGCAGCGTCGTGCCAGGAGATACGCAGTATTTT.

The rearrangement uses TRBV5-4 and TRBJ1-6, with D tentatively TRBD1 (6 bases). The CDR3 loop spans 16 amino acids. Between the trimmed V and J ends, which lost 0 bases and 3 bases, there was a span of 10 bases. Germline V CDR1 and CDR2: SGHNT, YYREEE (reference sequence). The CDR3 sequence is CASSLAPGDYNSPLHF. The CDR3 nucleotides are TGTGCCAGCAGCTTGGCCCCAGGGGACTATAATTCACCCCTCCACTTT.

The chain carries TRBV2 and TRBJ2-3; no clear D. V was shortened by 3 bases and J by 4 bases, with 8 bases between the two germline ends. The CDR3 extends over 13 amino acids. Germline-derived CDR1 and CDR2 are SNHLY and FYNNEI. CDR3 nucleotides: TGTGCCAGCAGTGATTACACCTCAGATACGCAGTATTTT. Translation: CASSDYTSDTQYF.

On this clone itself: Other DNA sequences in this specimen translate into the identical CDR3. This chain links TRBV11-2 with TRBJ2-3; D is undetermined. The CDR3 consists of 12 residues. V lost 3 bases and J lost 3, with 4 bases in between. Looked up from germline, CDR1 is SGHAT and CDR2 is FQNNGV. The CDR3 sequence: CASSFGTDTQYF. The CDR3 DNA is TGTGCCAGCAGCTTTGGGACAGATACGCAGTATTTT.